This TCR beta chain was sequenced for a study of beta chain features in type 1 diabetes. Study outcomes and limitations: These data did not resolve whether HLA type affects TCRB rearrangement.

Regarding this clone: Its antigen remains unidentified.

Germline V CDR1 and CDR2: SGHRS, YFSETQ. Trimming shortened V by 0 bases and J by 3 bases, and 7 bases separated the two germline ends. The length of the CDR3 is 13 residues. Isolated RNA was reverse transcribed in full, so expressed TCRB transcripts were sequenced. Samples of naive, central memory and regulatory T cells yielded a mean of around 3.7 million reads. Profiled with immunoSEQ multiplex PCR; TCRdb holds only in-frame clones, not every one. The table shows hundreds of thousands of clones, with over 9.5% occurring only once. Material for sequencing was naive CD4+ T cells from blood. The sequence was obtained from a man in his late teens or twenties in good health. The rearrangement links TRBV5-1 to TRBJ2-7; D not certain. This CDR3 reads CASSLDIFYEQYF. CDR3 nucleotide sequence: TGCGCCAGCAGCTTGGACATCTTCTACGAGCAGTACTTC.